A selection of T cell receptor beta chains follows, all from one sample in a study of human T cells and chemical hapten exposure. MiXCR, applied by TCRdb to the reads, yields one record per CDR3 protein. The sample has about 120,000 distinct CDR3 sequences, roughly 8.5% seen once. The specimen was whole blood. The receptors were gathered from a human donor in good health. Some clones in this sample may be carry-over from other donors' samples. Both conserved end residues are part of each CDR3. The order of the fields is D gene, J gene, clone size, V gene, CDR3 DNA, CDR3 protein. A D gene is named only where the DNA matches it firmly. Clone size is given for some rows only: seen once, a few or many times, or a class if the clone is expanded.

D: NA; J: TRBJ2-7; size: few; V: TRBV7-8; DNA: TGTGCCAGCAGCTTAGAGGGGCCTACGGTCGAGCAGTACTTC; CDR3: CASSLEGPTVEQYF
D: NA; J: TRBJ2-1; size: NA; V: TRBV5-1; DNA: TGCGCCAGCAGCTCGGAGGGCGGGACTGTCACCAATGAGCAGTTCTTC; CDR3: CASSSEGGTVTNEQFF
D: NA; J: TRBJ2-1; size: few; V: TRBV12-3/TRBV12-4; DNA: TGTGCCAGCAGTTTAAGCTGGGGGGTCGACAATGAGCAGTTCTTC; CDR3: CASSLSWGVDNEQFF
D: NA; J: TRBJ2-1; size: few; V: TRBV30; DNA: TGTGCCTGGAGAGGCGGGTATGAGCAGTTCTTC; CDR3: CAWRGGYEQFF
D: NA; J: TRBJ1-5; size: many; V: TRBV29-1; DNA: TGCAGCGTTGCCAGGGACAGCAATCAGCCCCAGCATTTT; CDR3: CSVARDSNQPQHF
D: TRBD2; J: TRBJ2-7; size: few; V: TRBV6-1; DNA: TGTGCCAGCAGCCTGGGACTAGCGGGAATCTACGAGCAGTACTTC; CDR3: CASSLGLAGIYEQYF
D: NA; J: TRBJ1-1; size: NA; V: TRBV14; DNA: TGTGCCAGCAGCCAAGGGCGACGGGTGTACACTGAAGCTTTCTTT; CDR3: CASSQGRRVYTEAFF
D: TRBD2; J: TRBJ2-7; size: NA; V: TRBV11-2; DNA: TGTGCCAGCAGCTCGGCGGCGGGGGGATACGAGCAGTACTTC; CDR3: CASSSAAGGYEQYF
D: NA; J: TRBJ2-7; size: few; V: TRBV19; DNA: TGTGCCAGTAGTGGCCGGACCGACTTATTCTACGAGCAGTACTTC; CDR3: CASSGRTDLFYEQYF
D: NA; J: TRBJ2-3; size: many; V: TRBV6-5; DNA: TGTGCCAGCAGTCCAGGGACTGCCCGTGTGTTTACGCAGTATTTT; CDR3: CASSPGTARVFTQYF
D: TRBD2; J: TRBJ2-5; size: few; V: TRBV7-6; DNA: TGTGCCAGCAGCTCCCTCGCGGGGGGCGCAGAGACCCAGTACTTC; CDR3: CASSSLAGGAETQYF
D: NA; J: TRBJ1-1; size: many; V: TRBV5-1; DNA: TGCGCCAGCAGCACACAGGGCACTGAAGCTTTCTTT; CDR3: CASSTQGTEAFF
D: TRBD2; J: TRBJ2-3; size: NA; V: TRBV5-1; DNA: TGCGCCAGCAGCTTGGGACTAGCGGGGAGGGCAGATACGCAGTATTTT; CDR3: CASSLGLAGRADTQYF
D: TRBD1; J: TRBJ1-4; size: many; V: TRBV7-9; DNA: TGTGCCAGCAGCGGAAGGACAGGGGCCGGTGAAAAACTGTTTTTT; CDR3: CASSGRTGAGEKLFF
D: NA; J: TRBJ2-2; size: few; V: TRBV6-5; DNA: TGTGCCAGCAGTTACCAACAGCCGAACACCGGGGAGCTGTTTTTT; CDR3: CASSYQQPNTGELFF
D: NA; J: TRBJ2-5; size: NA; V: TRBV18; DNA: TGTGCCAGCTCACCACGGGTAGAACAAGAGACCCAGTACTTC; CDR3: CASSPRVEQETQYF
D: NA; J: TRBJ2-7; size: NA; V: TRBV7-2; DNA: TGTGCCAGCAGCTTAGGAACAGCAGACTACGAGCAGTACTTC; CDR3: CASSLGTADYEQYF
D: TRBD2; J: TRBJ2-7; size: NA; V: TRBV4-1; DNA: TGCGCCAGCAGCCAAGAGGGGTCTAGCGGGGGAACACCCCCCTACGAGCAGTACTTC; CDR3: CASSQEGSSGGTPPYEQYF
D: TRBD1; J: TRBJ2-5; size: NA; V: TRBV5-1; DNA: TGCGTCAGCAGCAGGGACAGCTGGGAGACCCAGTACTTC; CDR3: CVSSRDSWETQYF
D: TRBD2; J: TRBJ2-7; size: NA; V: TRBV20-1; DNA: TGCAGTGCCACACCCGGGGGGGGGTCGGATTACGAGCAGTACTTC; CDR3: CSATPGGGSDYEQYF
D: NA; J: TRBJ1-1; size: many; V: TRBV2; DNA: TGTGCCAGCAGTGAAGCGCTCGGGAAGACTGAAGCTTTCTTT; CDR3: CASSEALGKTEAFF
D: NA; J: TRBJ2-1; size: few; V: TRBV10-3; DNA: TGTGCCATCAGGACGGATTCCTACAATGAGCAGTTCTTC; CDR3: CAIRTDSYNEQFF
D: TRBD2; J: TRBJ2-7; size: NA; V: TRBV6-6; DNA: TGTGCCAGCAGTCCCCACGGACTAGCGGAACCCTACGAGCAGTACTTC; CDR3: CASSPHGLAEPYEQYF
D: TRBD1; J: TRBJ2-3; size: many; V: TRBV7-8; DNA: TGTGCCAGCAATAAACGGGACAGATTGATCACTACCGACACAGATACGCAGTATTTT; CDR3: CASNKRDRLITTDTDTQYF
D: NA; J: TRBJ1-4; size: few; V: TRBV12-3/TRBV12-4; DNA: TGTGCCAGCAGCCCGCATGTTGTTAATGAAAAACTGTTTTTT; CDR3: CASSPHVVNEKLFF
D: TRBD2; J: TRBJ2-7; size: few; V: TRBV7-9; DNA: TGTGCCAGCAGCCCCCGGGGACTAGCGGGAGGCTACGAGCAGTACTTC; CDR3: CASSPRGLAGGYEQYF
D: TRBD1; J: TRBJ2-2; size: few; V: TRBV6-6; DNA: TGTGCCAGCAGTTACCTCTCGGACAGGGGCCGATATAACACCGGGGAGCTGTTTTTT; CDR3: CASSYLSDRGRYNTGELFF
D: NA; J: TRBJ2-4; size: many; V: TRBV6-5; DNA: TGTGCCAGTCGTGGTTTACCCAAAAACATTCAGTACTTC; CDR3: CASRGLPKNIQYF
D: TRBD2; J: TRBJ2-3; size: few; V: TRBV23-1; DNA: TGCGCCAGCAGTCCTCCGGTGAGCGGGGGCCATCCTAGCACAGATACGCAGTATTTT; CDR3: CASSPPVSGGHPSTDTQYF
D: TRBD2; J: TRBJ2-1; size: many; V: TRBV20-1; DNA: TGCAGTGCTAGCCGGGGAAAGCGGGAGGGATACAATGAGCAGTTCTTC; CDR3: CSASRGKREGYNEQFF
D: NA; J: TRBJ2-3; size: few; V: TRBV6-6; DNA: TGTGCCAGCAGCCAAACCAGCGGCACAGATACGCAGTATTTT; CDR3: CASSQTSGTDTQYF